There are many counts of the clone carrying this T cell receptor beta chain. Each donor who had ophthalmopathy showed moderate-to-severe activity, a CAS of ≥3, a NOSPECS of ≥4, and a duration under 3 months. Diagnosis relied on clinical symptoms, serum thyroxine, TRAb, thyroid ultrasound and orbital computed tomography. PBMCs were isolated by Ficoll-Paque density gradient centrifugation, using roughly 11 ml of fresh peripheral blood as the starting material. The entry originates in a study of Graves' ophthalmopathy and Graves' hyperthyroidism. Study as a whole: Untreated patients at initial diagnosis provided peripheral blood.

In germline, CDR1 is SGHTS, CDR2 YDEGEE. V lost 4 bases and J 2 bases, leaving 10 bases between the germline ends. This CDR3 has 15 amino acids. Researchers took RNA transcripts and amplified TCR beta CDR3 regions from them. Following a first-round RT-PCR that used HTBI primers, a second-round multiplex PCR was carried out. Via MiXCR, TCRdb re-called the multiplex PCR reads, giving one row per CDR3 protein. The table shows about 14,000 distinct CDR3 sequences, with roughly 50% occurring only once. The clonotype was recovered from a woman in her twenties or thirties with Graves' ophthalmopathy. Sequencing was performed on peripheral blood. The chain carries TRBV5-8 and TRBJ2-6; possible D gene TRBD1, 5 bases. The CDR3 is CASSKTGAGANVLTF. Here the CDR3 DNA reads TGTGCCAGCAGCAAAACAGGAGCTGGGGCCAACGTCCTGACTTTC.